These 10 T cell receptor beta chains were all obtained from the same sample, sequenced in a study of shared clonotypes between healthy human individuals. Assay: immunoSEQ multiplex PCR; the TCRdb copy retains only in-frame clones and omits some. The table lists 550,000 to 650,000 clones, approximately 96% of them singletons. Terminally differentiated effector memory CD45RA+ cells were left out of the naive CD8 fraction, which was CD45RO-negative and positively selected for CCR7. Material for sequencing was naive CD8+ T cells sorted from blood. The receptors derive from a woman in her 30s in good health.

The DNA for the CDR3 is TGTGCCAGCAGCTTACGGGGGACGGAGCAGTACTTC. Translating it yields CASSLRGTEQYF. V is TRBV11-2 and J is TRBJ2-7; a possible D gene is TRBD2 (6 bases). Germline V gene sequence: CDR1 SGHAT, CDR2 FQNNGV. CDR3 length: 12 amino acids. V was shortened by 2 bases and J by 7 bases, with 9 bases between the two germline ends.

The J gene is TRBJ1-1, the V gene TRBV6-5, with 7 bases that match TRBD1. The junction had 5 bases not matched to a gene; V was cut back by 1 base and J by 0 bases. The germline gives CDR1 MNHEY, CDR2 SVGAGI. The CDR3 consists of 16 residues. Written as DNA, the CDR3 is TGTGCCAGCAGTTACTTTTTTGGACAGGTGAACACTGAAGCTTTCTTT. Translated, it gives CASSYFFGQVNTEAFF.

The V gene is TRBV10-1, the J gene TRBJ1-1, with 7 bases identical to TRBD1. The germline CDR1 and CDR2 sequences are WNHNN and SYGVQD (reference sequence). The junction had 14 bases not matched to a gene; V was cut back by 3 bases and J by 1 base. The CDR3 runs 18 residues. DNA of the CDR3: TGCGCCAGCAGTGAAGGTAGCGACAGGGCTCCTGGGAACACTGAAGCTTTCTTT. Protein: CASSEGSDRAPGNTEAFF.

The V gene is TRBV2, the J gene TRBJ1-1, with D perhaps matching TRBD1 (6 bases). CDR1 SNHLY and CDR2 FYNNEI come from the germline V gene. The CDR3 runs to 12 residues. With 6 bases removed from V and 10 bases from J, the gap between germline ends came to 15 bases. The CDR3, as DNA: TGTGCCAGCAGCGAAATTGGGGGGGCAGCTTTCTTT. Translating it yields CASSEIGGAAFF. Drawing the rest from reference TRBV2 and TRBJ1-1, the complete variable domain is EPEVTQTPSHQVTQMGQEVILRCVPISNHLYFYWYRQILGQKVEFLVSFYNNEISEKSEIFDDQFSVERPDGSNFTLKIRSTKLEDSAMYFCASSEIGGAAFFGQGTRLTVV.

This chain uses TRBV5-1 with TRBJ2-3; 9 bases agree with TRBD2. CDR1 is SGHRS and CDR2 is YFSETQ in the germline V gene. With 0 bases clipped from V and 0 bases from J, the junction kept 2 bases outside the gene matches. The CDR3 totals 16 residues. CDR3 loop: CASSLGLAASTDTQYF. CDR3 in DNA: TGCGCCAGCAGCTTGGGACTAGCGGCTAGCACAGATACGCAGTATTTT. Filled out from reference TRBV5-1 and TRBJ2-3, the complete variable domain reads KAGVTQTPRYLIKTRGQQVTLSCSPISGHRSVSWYQQTPGQGLQFLFEYFSETQRNKGNFPGRFSGRQFSNSRSEMNVSTLELGDSALYLCASSLGLAASTDTQYFGPGTRLTVL.

V is TRBV27 and J is TRBJ2-1, with 7 bases lining up with TRBD1. The CDR3 is 14 amino acids. CDR1 is MNHEY and CDR2 is SMNVEV in the germline V gene (reference sequence). Trimming at V came to 3 bases and at J to 6 bases, leaving 5 bases not matched to a gene. The CDR3 DNA reads TGTGCCAGCAGTTTGGTCAGGGGGAGCAATGAGCAGTTCTTC. This translates into CASSLVRGSNEQFF.

The chain uses TRBV7-9 and TRBJ2-3, with D possibly being TRBD2 (6 bases). CDR3 length equals 16 residues. Trimming cost V 4 bases and J 5 bases, with 19 bases left between them. CDR1 and CDR2 from the germline V gene are SEHNR and FQNEAQ (reference sequence). The CDR3 DNA is TGTGCCAGCAGCTCAACGGCGTCGGACTACGGAGATACGCAGTATTTT. As protein: CASSSTASDYGDTQYF.

The V call is TRBV2, the J call TRBJ2-2; no clear D gene. The germline V and J ends were trimmed by 4 bases and 2 bases, with 8 bases remaining between them. Per the germline V gene, CDR1 is SNHLY and CDR2 is FYNNEI. This CDR3 spans 14 amino acids. For the CDR3, the DNA is TGTGCCAGCAGTGTTAGGGTTAACACCGGGGAGCTGTTTTTT. Protein: CASSVRVNTGELFF.

This sequence joins TRBV5-6 and TRBJ2-2; possibly TRBD1 for D (5 bases). The CDR3 sequence is 16 residues long. V lost 4 bases to trimming and J lost 6 bases, with 19 bases between them. Germline assignment: CDR1 SGHDT and CDR2 YYEEEE. In DNA form, the CDR3 reads TGTGCCAGCAGCGGGTACCGGGCGGACACCTCCGGGGAGCTGTTTTTT. This codes for CASSGYRADTSGELFF.

The rearrangement uses TRBV10-1 and TRBJ1-2, with D possibly TRBD1 on 6 matching bases. The germline gives CDR1 WNHNN, CDR2 SYGVQD (reference sequence). The CDR3 runs to 13 residues. The V and J ends lost 3 bases and 5 bases respectively, with 10 bases between them. The CDR3 here is CASSETGLYGYTF. For the CDR3, the DNA is TGCGCCAGCAGTGAAACAGGGTTATATGGCTACACCTTC.